The sequence of this TCR beta chain was determined in a study of blood T cell repertoires in COVID-19. Across the study: Sites across the United States, Italy and Spain contributed samples from acute and convalescent COVID-19. Sample material is recorded as cDNA or gDNA derived from T cells, B-cell-depleted T cells, or PBMCs.

The CDR3 runs 17 residues. The junction had 10 bases not matched to a gene; V was cut back by 1 base and J by 4 bases. Germline lookup yields CDR1 SGHTA and CDR2 FQGTGA. As originally analysed: Estimation of nucleated cell counts was performed using reference gene primer amplification. Only in-frame clones appear in the TCRdb table, and some are missing; sequencing was by immunoSEQ multiplex PCR. The V and J calls and clone size are taken from that table; D and trimming were inferred from the DNA. The data contain 100,000 to 140,000 clones, about 90% of them seen just once; the ten biggest clones take up approximately 1.3%.

This chain joins TRBV7-3 and TRBJ2-7; TRBD2 agrees at 10 bases. Input material: peripheral blood. This clonotype originated in a woman between 25 and 40 years old with acute or convalescent COVID-19. The CDR3 DNA reads as TGTGCCAGCAGCTTAATGGACTCGGGACTAGCGAGGTACGAGCAGTACTTC. The encoded protein is CASSLMDSGLARYEQYF.